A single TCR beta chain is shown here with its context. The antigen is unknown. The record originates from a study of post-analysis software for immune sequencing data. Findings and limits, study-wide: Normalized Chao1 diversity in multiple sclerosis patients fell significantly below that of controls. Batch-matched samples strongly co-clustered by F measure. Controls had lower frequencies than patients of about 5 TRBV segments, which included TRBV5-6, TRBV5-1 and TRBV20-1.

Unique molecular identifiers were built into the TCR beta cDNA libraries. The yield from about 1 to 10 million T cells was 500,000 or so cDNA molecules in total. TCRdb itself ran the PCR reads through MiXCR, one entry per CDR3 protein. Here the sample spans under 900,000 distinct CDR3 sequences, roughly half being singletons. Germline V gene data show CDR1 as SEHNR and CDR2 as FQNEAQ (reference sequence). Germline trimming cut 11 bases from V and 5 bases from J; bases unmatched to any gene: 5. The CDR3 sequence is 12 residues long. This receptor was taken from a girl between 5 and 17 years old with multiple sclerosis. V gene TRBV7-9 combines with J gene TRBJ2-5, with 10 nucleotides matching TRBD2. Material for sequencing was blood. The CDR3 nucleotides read TGTGCCGGCAAGCGGGAGGGCGAGACCCAGTACTTC. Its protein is CAGKREGETQYF.